This entry lists 11 T cell receptor beta chains sequenced from one sample in a study of blood T cell repertoires in COVID-19. Here immunoSEQ multiplex PCR was the method, and the copy in TCRdb shows in-frame clones only, minus some. The profile shows about 280,000 clones, around 85% of them singletons. The specimen was peripheral blood. These TCRs come from a man aged 50-59 years with active or convalescent COVID-19.

The V gene is TRBV3-1 (or the pseudogene TRBV3-2), the J gene TRBJ2-1, with D perhaps matching TRBD1 (6 bases). V lost 2 bases, J lost 8 bases, and 16 bases lay in between. CDR3 length equals 15 residues. The germline CDR1 and CDR2 sequences are LGHDT and YNNKEL (reference sequence). The DNA for the CDR3 is TGTGCCAGCAGCCAATACCGCCAGGGGTGGCATGAGCAGTTCTTC. As protein: CASSQYRQGWHEQFF.

This clone has a handful of counts. V gene TRBV7-2 combines with J gene TRBJ1-6; a weak D match, TRBD1 (5 bases). This CDR3 contains 13 residues. The V end lost 2 bases, the J end lost 14 bases, and 13 bases lay between the germline ends. Germline CDR1 is SGHTA and CDR2 is FQGNSA. The CDR3 spells CASSLSRAGALHF. CDR3 coding DNA: TGTGCCAGCAGCTTATCCCGCGCGGGGGCCCTCCACTTT.

J is TRBJ2-5 and V is TRBV2; 11 nucleotides agree with TRBD2. The CDR3 loop spans 14 amino acids. The V segment lost 6 bases and the J segment 2 bases; nucleotides outside the gene matches: 2. Germline V gene lookup returns CDR1 SNHLY and CDR2 FYNNEI. In DNA, the CDR3 is TGTGCCAGCAGGAGACTAGCGGGACAAGAGACCCAGTACTTC. Amino acids: CASRRLAGQETQYF.

J is TRBJ2-3 and V is TRBV9, with 11 bases identical to TRBD2. Germline V lookup: CDR1 SGDLS, CDR2 YYNGEE. The CDR3 is 16 amino acids. J lost 1 base, V lost 3 bases, and 4 bases had no gene match. The CDR3 is CASSETSGRGTDTQYF. The CDR3 DNA follows: TGTGCCAGCAGCGAAACTAGCGGGAGAGGCACAGATACGCAGTATTTT.

With respect to this clone: Other DNA sequences of this sample code for an identical CDR3. V usage is TRBV30 and J usage is TRBJ1-2; 7 positions match TRBD1. Germline values: CDR1 GTSNPN, CDR2 SVGIG (reference sequence). This CDR3 region has 13 residues. Trimming removed 2 bases from V and 4 bases from J; junction bases left unmatched: 4. CDR3 nucleotide sequence: TGTGCCTGGAGTAGGGACAGACCCTATGGCTACACCTTC. Amino acids: CAWSRDRPYGYTF.

This clone was found once. This sequence joins TRBV3-1 (or the pseudogene TRBV3-2) and TRBJ1-4; D might be TRBD1 (6 bases). The V end was cut by 4 bases, the J end by 1 base, with 10 bases between. This CDR3 region has 15 residues. The germline V gene has CDR1 LGHDT and CDR2 YNNKEL (reference sequence). The CDR3 region has the DNA TGTGCCAGCAGCCCCGAAGGGGGAACTAATGAAAAACTGTTTTTT. This translates into CASSPEGGTNEKLFF.

The chain is built from TRBV29-1 and TRBJ2-4, with a weak D call TRBD2 (6 bases). V shed 1 base and J shed 1 base, with 11 bases lying between them. Germline V gene sequence: CDR1 SQVTM, CDR2 ANQGSEA. CDR3 length equals 15 residues. In DNA, the CDR3 is TGCAGCGTTGAAGGGAGGGCAGGGGCCAAAAACATTCAGTACTTC. It translates to CSVEGRAGAKNIQYF.

The rearrangement uses TRBV28 and TRBJ1-3; a weak D match, TRBD1 (6 bases). The CDR3 loop spans 17 amino acids. Germline-derived CDR1 and CDR2 are MDHEN and SYDVKM. V gave up 1 base and J gave up 2 bases, with 15 bases separating them. The chain's CDR3 is CASSLYFGGGPGNTIYF. The CDR3 nucleotides are TGTGCCAGCAGTTTATACTTCGGGGGGGGCCCTGGAAACACCATATATTTT.

The rearrangement uses TRBV2 and TRBJ2-5, with 8 bases fitting TRBD2. After removal of 6 bases from V and 2 bases from J, the junction contained 5 bases not matched to a gene. Germline V gene data show CDR1 as SNHLY and CDR2 as FYNNEI. The CDR3 sequence is 14 residues long. The CDR3 here is CASRLLAVQETQYF. CDR3 DNA: TGTGCCAGCAGGTTACTAGCGGTTCAAGAGACCCAGTACTTC.

Concerning this clone: This may be a read error, as it is one base from a much larger clone. The chain uses TRBV7-9 and TRBJ1-1, with D hard to call. The CDR3 has 11 residues. Germline-derived CDR1 and CDR2 are SEHNR and FQNEAQ (reference sequence). V lost 5 bases, J lost 1 base, and 2 bases lay in between. CDR3 protein: CASSRNTEAFF. As DNA, the CDR3 is TGTGCCAGCAGCCGGAACACTGAAGCTTTCTTT. The variable domain in full, with the rest retrieved from reference TRBV7-9 and TRBJ1-1, is DTGVSQNPRHKITKRGQNVTFRCDPISEHNRLYWYRQTLGQGPEFLTYFQNEAQLEKSRLLSDRFSAERPKGSFSTLEIQRTEQGDSAMYLCASSRNTEAFFGQGTRLTVV.

This clone was seen more than once but under ten times. J is TRBJ2-3 and V is TRBV4-1; D is perhaps TRBD1 (6 bases). The CDR3 length is 15 residues. Germline values: CDR1 MGHRA, CDR2 YSYEKL. The V end lost 8 bases, the J end lost 5 bases, and 20 bases lay between the germline ends. The CDR3 loop reads CASSWDGRGGDTQYF. The CDR3, as DNA: TGCGCCAGCTCATGGGACGGGCGAGGGGGAGATACGCAGTATTTT.